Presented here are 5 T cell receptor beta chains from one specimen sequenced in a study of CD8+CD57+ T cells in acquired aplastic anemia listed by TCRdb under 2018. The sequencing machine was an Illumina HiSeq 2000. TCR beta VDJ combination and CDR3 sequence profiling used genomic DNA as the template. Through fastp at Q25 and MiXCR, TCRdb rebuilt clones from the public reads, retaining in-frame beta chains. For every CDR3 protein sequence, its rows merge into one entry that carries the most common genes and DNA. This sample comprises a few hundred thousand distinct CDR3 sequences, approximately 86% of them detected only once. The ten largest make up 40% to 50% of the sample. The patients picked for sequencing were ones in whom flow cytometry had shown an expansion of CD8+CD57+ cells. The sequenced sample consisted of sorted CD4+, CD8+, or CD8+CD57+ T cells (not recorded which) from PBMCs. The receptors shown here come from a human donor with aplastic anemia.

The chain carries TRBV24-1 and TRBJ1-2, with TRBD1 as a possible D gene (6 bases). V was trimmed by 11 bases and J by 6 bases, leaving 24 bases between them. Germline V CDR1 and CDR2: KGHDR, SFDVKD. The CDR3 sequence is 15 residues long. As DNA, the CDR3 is TGTGCCAGCGGGCCTGGGGGGGGCGGGTTGCATGGCTACACCTTC. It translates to CASGPGGGGLHGYTF.

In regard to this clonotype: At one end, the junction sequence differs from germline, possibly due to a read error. This CDR3 is CASSLLKPLLYEEYF. CDR3 DNA sequence: TGTGCCAGCAGCTTGCTAAAGCCCCTACTCTACGAGGAGTACTTC. J is TRBJ2-7 and V is TRBV7-9; D remains ambiguous. CDR1 is SEHNR and CDR2 is FQNEAQ in the germline V gene (reference sequence). This CDR3 region has 15 residues.

CDR3 in amino acids: CASSSTYLQGGYTF. The DNA of the CDR3 is TGTGCCAGCAGTTCGACCTATCTTCAAGGTGGCTACACCTTC. This chain links TRBV2 with TRBJ1-2; D is ambiguous. The CDR3 is 14 amino acids. With 5 bases removed from V and 7 bases from J, the gap between germline ends came to 17 bases. Germline CDR1 is SNHLY and CDR2 is FYNNEI.

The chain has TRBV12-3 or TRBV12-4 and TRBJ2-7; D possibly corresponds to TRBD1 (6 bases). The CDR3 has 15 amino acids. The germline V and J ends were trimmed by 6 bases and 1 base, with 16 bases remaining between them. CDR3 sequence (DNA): TGTGCCAGCAGCCCCTGGGGGCAGGGTTCCTACGAGCAGTACTTC. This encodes CASSPWGQGSYEQYF.

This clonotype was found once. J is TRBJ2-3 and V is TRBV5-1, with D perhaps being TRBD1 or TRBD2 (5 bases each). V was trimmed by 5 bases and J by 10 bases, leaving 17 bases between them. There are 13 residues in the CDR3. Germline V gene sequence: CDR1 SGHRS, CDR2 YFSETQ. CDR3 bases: TGCGCCAGCAGGGACGGGGCAACAGCCGCGCAGTATTTT. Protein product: CASRDGATAAQYF.